A selection of T cell receptor beta chains follows, all from one sample in a study of blood T cells in healthy people across ages. TCRdb ran MiXCR on the 5' RACE reads and lists one entry per CDR3 protein. Among 750,000 to 950,000 distinct CDR3 sequences listed, about 48% were seen once. Sequencing was performed on blood. The origin of the receptors is a man older than 75 in good health. The CDR3 runs from the conserved cysteine through the conserved F or W. A D gene is named only where the DNA matches it firmly. Only part of the rows carry a size: once, few, many, or a class if the clone is expanded.

clone_size d_call j_call v_call cdr3_nt cdr3_aa
NA NA TRBJ2-2 TRBV20-1 TGCAGTGCTAACAACAGGGTTACCGGGGAGCTGTTTTTT CSANNRVTGELFF
NA NA TRBJ2-1 TRBV7-9 TGTGCCAGCAGGGGCCTACCTACCGTTAGTGAGCAGTTCTTC CASRGLPTVSEQFF
NA TRBD2 TRBJ2-1 TRBV3-1 TGTGCCAGCAGCCAAGATGTAAGGAGCGGGAGAAAGCGTGAGCAGTTCTTC CASSQDVRSGRKREQFF
NA NA TRBJ2-2 TRBV7-9 TGTGCCAGCAGCTCAGATGAGCCAGGAGGGGGCTTGGACACCGGGGAGCTGTTTTTT CASSSDEPGGGLDTGELFF
NA TRBD2 TRBJ2-1 TRBV2 TGTGCCAGCAGTGAAAGTCTAGCGGGAGTAGGTAGTGAGCAGTTCTTC CASSESLAGVGSEQFF
few TRBD2 TRBJ2-7 TRBV6-5 TGTGCCAGCAGCATGACTAGCGGGAGCTCCTACGAGCAGTACTTC CASSMTSGSSYEQYF
few NA TRBJ2-5 TRBV27 TGTGCCAGCAGTTTAGGAGTCGATGGGGAGACCCAGTACTTC CASSLGVDGETQYF
NA NA TRBJ2-1 TRBV5-1 TGCGCCAGCAGCACAGTTGGACTGGGCTCCTACAATGAGCAGTTCTTC CASSTVGLGSYNEQFF
NA TRBD1 TRBJ1-2 TRBV2 TGTGCCAGCAGTGTTCCAGGGGGCGCAGGAGGCTACACCTTC CASSVPGGAGGYTF
NA NA TRBJ2-6 TRBV11-1 TGTGCCAGCAGCCTCGGTCCCAGAGTCCTGACTTTC CASSLGPRVLTF
NA NA TRBJ1-2 TRBV5-1 TGCGCCAGCAGCTTGGGCGGACACAATAACTATGGCTACACCTTC CASSLGGHNNYGYTF
few TRBD2 TRBJ2-3 TRBV24-1 TGTGCCACTAGTGAGCGGGACTTGACAGATACGCAGTATTTT CATSERDLTDTQYF
NA NA TRBJ2-1 TRBV7-9 TGTGCCAGCAGCTTAGCGACCGCCATAGGGCACAATGAGCAGTTCTTC CASSLATAIGHNEQFF
few NA TRBJ2-1 TRBV5-1 TGCGCCAGCAGCTCCAGTATTGTTAATGAGCAGTTCTTC CASSSSIVNEQFF
NA TRBD1 TRBJ1-1 TRBV18 TGTGCCAGCTCACCCGGGCCACAGGGGGCGCGACCTGAAGCTTTCTTT CASSPGPQGARPEAFF
NA TRBD1 TRBJ2-1 TRBV28 TGTGCCAGCAAAGGGACAGGGGCCAAAGCGGTAAGTGAGCAGTTCTTC CASKGTGAKAVSEQFF
NA NA TRBJ1-2 TRBV7-9 TGTGCCAGCAGCGTAGCGGATCCGGGACCATATGTTGGCTACACCTTC CASSVADPGPYVGYTF
few TRBD2 TRBJ2-5 TRBV7-2 TGTGCCAGCAGCTTAGGGCCGGGACTAGCGGAACAAGAGACCCAGTACTTC CASSLGPGLAEQETQYF
NA NA TRBJ2-4 TRBV20-1 TGCAGTGCCCTGAGGGCGGGGATACTAGCCAAAAACATTCAGTACTTC CSALRAGILAKNIQYF
many TRBD1 TRBJ2-6 TRBV10-3 TGTGCCATCAGTGACAAGGGGGCGAGTGGGGCCAACGTCCTGACTTTC CAISDKGASGANVLTF
NA TRBD1 TRBJ1-5 TRBV12-3/TRBV12-4 TGTGCCAGCAATATGGACAGGAATAGCAATCAGCCCCAGCATTTT CASNMDRNSNQPQHF
NA TRBD1 TRBJ2-7 TRBV20-1 TGCAGTGCTGGACAGGTCGGACTCGGCCAGCAGTACTTC CSAGQVGLGQQYF
NA TRBD2 TRBJ2-1 TRBV20-1 TGCAGTGCTGAGACTAGCGGTTATATGGAGCAGTTCTTC CSAETSGYMEQFF
NA TRBD2 TRBJ2-5 TRBV9 TGTGCCAGCAGCGTAGCTGGAGCGGGAGGGATACAAGAGACCCAGTACTTC CASSVAGAGGIQETQYF
NA NA TRBJ2-7 TRBV10-3 TGTGCCATCAGTGGCACAGGGATGGGGTCCTACGAGCAGTACTTC CAISGTGMGSYEQYF
few NA TRBJ2-1 TRBV29-1 TGCAGCGCCGGTCCCCCCTCGGGGACACTATCAACGGAGCAGTTCTTC CSAGPPSGTLSTEQFF
NA NA TRBJ2-2 TRBV10-3 TGTGCCATCGGGAGTCGGCAGGGTGAGGCCGGGGAGCTGTTTTTT CAIGSRQGEAGELFF
few NA TRBJ2-5 TRBV29-1 TGCAGCGTTGGCGGGACCGTCCAAGAGACCCAGTACTTC CSVGGTVQETQYF
NA TRBD1 TRBJ2-7 TRBV6-5 TGTGCCAGCAGTTACGCAGGGGGCCTCGCCTACGAGCAGTACTTC CASSYAGGLAYEQYF
NA TRBD1 TRBJ2-7 TRBV28 TGTGCCAGCATCTCCCTTTGGACAGGGGGCTACGAGCAGTACTTC CASISLWTGGYEQYF
NA NA TRBJ2-7 TRBV12-3/TRBV12-4 TGTGCCAGCAGTCGTGCTGGGGCCTTTTACGAGCAGTACTTC CASSRAGAFYEQYF
NA TRBD1 TRBJ1-2 TRBV29-1 TGCAGCTCCGAGGGGGACAGGGAACGTTATGGCTACACCTTC CSSEGDRERYGYTF
few NA TRBJ2-5 TRBV7-2 TGTGCCAGCAGCTCACCAAAAGGGGGACAAGAGACCCAGTACTTC CASSSPKGGQETQYF